A single sample is the source of the 13 T cell receptor beta chains below, sequenced in a study of cytomegalovirus exposure and HLA in healthy donors. The assay was immunoSEQ multiplex PCR, and TCRdb's table has in-frame clones only and misses some. There are roughly 100,000 clones in the sample; more than 85% occur only once, and 4% lies in the top ten. Sequencing input: PBMCs. These receptors all come from a woman aged 18-30 years in good health and CMV-seropositive.

This clone appeared a single time. Written as DNA, the CDR3 is TGTGCCAGCAGTGAAGCGCTTGAGTTCGGCCAGGGGGCAGAGGAGCAGTACTTC. Protein sequence: CASSEALEFGQGAEEQYF. The V gene is TRBV2, the J gene TRBJ2-7; 8 bases line up with TRBD1. Germline V CDR1 and CDR2: SNHLY, FYNNEI. Losses at the gene ends were 0 bases for V and 7 bases for J; bases not matched to a gene: 17. This CDR3 has 18 residues.

This rearrangement joins TRBV13 to TRBJ2-3, with 7 bases lining up with TRBD1. V lost 5 bases and J lost 0; bases outside the gene matches: 8. The CDR3 has 16 residues. Germline V lookup: CDR1 PRHDT, CDR2 FYEKMQ (reference sequence). The CDR3 loop reads CASSARDSASTDTQYF. CDR3 bases: TGTGCCAGCAGCGCCAGGGACAGTGCTAGCACAGATACGCAGTATTTT.

This clone is labeled medium-sized. The V gene is TRBV21-1, the J gene TRBJ1-5; no DNA check was done on the table's D call, TRBD1. TRBV21-1 is designated a pseudogene. The CDR3 covers 15 residues. The CDR3 loop is CASSKEKGHNQPQHF. The CDR3, as DNA: TGTGCCAGCAGCAAAGAAAAGGGACACAATCAGCCCCAGCATTTT.

The V and J genes are TRBV28 and TRBJ1-5; D is unresolved. This CDR3 has 14 residues. CDR1 and CDR2 (germline): MDHEN, SYDVKM. V lost 2 bases and J lost 5, with 10 bases in between. CDR3 sequence reads: CASSLGSGYQPQHF. The CDR3 coding sequence is TGTGCCAGCAGTTTAGGCAGCGGGTATCAGCCCCAGCATTTT.

The V and J genes are TRBV29-1 and TRBJ2-7, with 7 positions matching TRBD1. Trimming removed 4 bases from V and 2 bases from J; junction bases left unmatched: 5. The CDR3 is 13 amino acids. Per the germline V gene, CDR1 is SQVTM and CDR2 is ANQGSEA. The CDR3 DNA follows: TGCAGCGTTGGGACAGGCTTAACCTACGAGCAGTACTTC. Amino acids: CSVGTGLTYEQYF.

The rearrangement links TRBV27 to TRBJ2-1, with TRBD2 identical over 9 bases. CDR1 and CDR2 (germline): MNHEY, SMNVEV (reference sequence). This CDR3 is built from 13 residues. The ends lost 11 bases at V and 2 bases at J; junction bases unmatched: 4. In DNA, the CDR3 is TGTGCCCCCGGCGGGAGGGCCTACAATGAGCAGTTCTTC. Amino acids: CAPGGRAYNEQFF.

Remarks on this clone: Mismatch with germline at one junction end may stem from a read error. The chain couples TRBV19 to TRBJ1-4; D is possibly TRBD1 (5 bases). This CDR3 spans 14 amino acids. Per the germline V gene, CDR1 is LNHDA and CDR2 is SQIVND (reference sequence). The CDR3, as DNA: TGTGCCAGTAGGCCAAACGAAGGGGTTGCCCTCCCGGTTTTT. This sequence encodes CASRPNEGVALPVF.

The chain couples TRBV5-1 to TRBJ2-3; the match to TRBD1 covers 10 bases. This CDR3 is 16 amino acids long. V was clipped by 1 base and J by 4 bases; unmatched bases: 6. Germline loops: CDR1 SGHRS, CDR2 YFSETQ. For the CDR3, the DNA is TGCGCCAGCAGCTTGAGGACAGGGGGAGGGGCAGATACGCAGTATTTT. This sequence encodes CASSLRTGGGADTQYF.

J is TRBJ1-2 and V is TRBV27, with a tentative D call TRBD1 (6 bases). The CDR3 extends over 15 amino acids. Trimming removed 3 bases from V and 6 bases from J, with 17 bases in between. Germline assignment: CDR1 MNHEY and CDR2 SMNVEV (reference sequence). This chain's CDR3 is CASSLGTSPADGYTF. The CDR3 DNA sequence: TGTGCCAGCAGTTTGGGGACATCCCCGGCAGATGGCTACACCTTC.

The chain employs TRBV25-1 and TRBJ1-4; 9 bases map to TRBD1. With V trimmed by 4 bases and J by 5 bases, 8 bases remained unmatched. CDR3 length: 16 amino acids. The germline V gene has CDR1 MGHDK and CDR2 SYGVNS. CDR3 sequence: CASSVPPGQGNEKLFF. CDR3 DNA sequence: TGTGCCAGCAGTGTTCCTCCGGGACAGGGAAATGAAAAACTGTTTTTT.

This chain uses TRBV10-3 with TRBJ2-2, with unresolved D. The V gene lost 4 bases and the J gene lost 0 bases, with 9 bases spanning the gap. Germline CDR1 ENHRY, CDR2 SYGVKD. The CDR3 totals 15 residues. As DNA, the CDR3 is TGTGCCATCAGTGGTCAGGCCCCGAACACCGGGGAGCTGTTTTTT. It translates to CAISGQAPNTGELFF.

The chain couples TRBV4-1 to TRBJ2-3; 7 positions match TRBD2. This CDR3 is built from 13 residues. Germline values: CDR1 MGHRA, CDR2 YSYEKL. V lost 0 bases and J lost 12; bases outside the gene matches: 6. The DNA of the CDR3 is TGCGCCAGCAGCCAAGATCGGGGGACTAATCAGTATTTT. It translates to CASSQDRGTNQYF.

The chain employs TRBV5-1 and TRBJ2-2; no reliable D call. V lost 0 bases, J lost 7 bases, and 19 bases lay in between. This CDR3 region has 17 residues. Looked up from germline, CDR1 is SGHRS and CDR2 is YFSETQ. The CDR3 sequence: CASSLDLRGPSVGELFF. In nucleotides, the CDR3 is TGCGCCAGCAGCTTGGATCTTCGAGGCCCCAGTGTCGGGGAGCTGTTTTTT. Variable domain in full (rest from reference TRBV5-1 and TRBJ2-2): KAGVTQTPRYLIKTRGQQVTLSCSPISGHRSVSWYQQTPGQGLQFLFEYFSETQRNKGNFPGRFSGRQFSNSRSEMNVSTLELGDSALYLCASSLDLRGPSVGELFFGEGSRLTVL.